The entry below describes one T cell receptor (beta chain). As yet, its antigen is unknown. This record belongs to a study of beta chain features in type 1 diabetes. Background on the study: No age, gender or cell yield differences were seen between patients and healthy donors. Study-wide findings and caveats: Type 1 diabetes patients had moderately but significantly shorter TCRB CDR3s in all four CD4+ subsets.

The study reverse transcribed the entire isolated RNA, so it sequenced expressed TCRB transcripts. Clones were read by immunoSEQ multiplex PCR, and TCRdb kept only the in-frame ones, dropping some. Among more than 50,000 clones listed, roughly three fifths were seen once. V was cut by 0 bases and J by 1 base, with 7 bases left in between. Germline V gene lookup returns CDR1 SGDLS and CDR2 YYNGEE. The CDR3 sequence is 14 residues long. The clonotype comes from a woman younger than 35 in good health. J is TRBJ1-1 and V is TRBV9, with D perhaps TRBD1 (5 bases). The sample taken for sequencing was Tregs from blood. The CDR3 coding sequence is TGTGCCAGCAGCGTAGAGCAGGGGAACACTGAAGCTTTCTTT. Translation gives CASSVEQGNTEAFF.